One sample yielded the 11 T cell receptor beta chains listed below, sequenced in a study of blood T cells in healthy people across ages. Sample-barcoded 5' priming and a J-beta primer mix drove a second PCR of roughly 6 to 12 cycles. TCRdb re-derived calls from the 5' RACE reads in MiXCR, one entry per CDR3 protein. The sample shows roughly 1.6 million distinct CDR3 sequences, approximately 32% of them seen only once. The specimen sequenced was blood. These TCRs come from a woman aged 25-40 years in good health.

This chain links TRBV6-6 with TRBJ2-5; 7 nucleotides line up with TRBD2. The germline V gene encodes CDR1 MNHNY and CDR2 SVGAGI (reference sequence). Losses at the gene ends were 7 bases for V and 3 bases for J; bases not matched to a gene: 8. This CDR3 is 14 amino acids long. CDR3 sequence: CASTPQRGKETQYF. For the CDR3, the DNA is TGTGCCAGCACTCCCCAGCGGGGAAAAGAGACCCAGTACTTC.

The chain has TRBV7-9 and TRBJ2-5; 7 nucleotides match TRBD1. After removal of 5 bases from V and 2 bases from J, the junction contained 8 bases not matched to a gene. This CDR3 has 15 residues. Germline V gene sequence: CDR1 SEHNR, CDR2 FQNEAQ (reference sequence). The CDR3 is CASSRGQPRQETQYF. CDR3 DNA: TGTGCCAGCAGCCGGGGACAGCCCCGTCAAGAGACCCAGTACTTC.

V usage is TRBV12-3 or TRBV12-4 and J usage is TRBJ2-3, with 7 bases lining up with TRBD2. The length of the CDR3 is 15 residues. V gave up 10 bases and J gave up 3 bases; unmatched junction bases: 13. This CDR3 is CATPTSASVTDTQYF. As DNA, the CDR3 is TGTGCCACGCCTACTAGCGCCAGTGTAACAGATACGCAGTATTTT.

V is TRBV20-1 and J is TRBJ1-1, with 10 bases aligning to TRBD1. In germline, CDR1 is DFQATT, CDR2 SNEGSKA (reference sequence). The CDR3 is made up of 17 amino acids. V trimming: 3 bases; J trimming: 5 bases; junction bases outside the gene matches: 15. CDR3 sequence (DNA): TGCAGTGCTAGGGACTGGGGGACAGGGGTTTTGGGGACTGAAGCTTTCTTT. Translated: CSARDWGTGVLGTEAFF.

The chain employs TRBV10-3 and TRBJ1-2; D gene unclear. V lost 6 bases to trimming and J lost 3 bases, with 11 bases between them. Germline CDR1 and CDR2: ENHRY and SYGVKD. The CDR3 covers 13 residues. The CDR3 DNA follows: TGTGCCATCAGCGAAATTCGAGACTATGGCTACACCTTC. This gives the protein CAISEIRDYGYTF.

The rearrangement links TRBV20-1 to TRBJ2-2; D is ambiguous. The CDR3 length is 12 residues. Germline lookup yields CDR1 DFQATT and CDR2 SNEGSKA (reference sequence). V shed 5 bases and J shed 5 bases, with 9 bases lying between them. For the CDR3, the DNA is TGCAGTGCTGTGGCTATTACCGGGGAGCTGTTTTTT. This sequence encodes CSAVAITGELFF.

This clonotype appeared a few times. This rearrangement joins TRBV12-3 or TRBV12-4 to TRBJ2-5; TRBD2 agrees at 9 bases. The trim removed 4 bases at V and 4 bases at J, leaving 4 bases unmatched. The CDR3 has 14 amino acids. The CDR3 nucleotides read TGTGCCAGCAGTTGTGGAGCGGGAGGAGAGACCCAGTACTTC. The encoded protein is CASSCGAGGETQYF.

The chain is built from TRBV20-1 and TRBJ2-1; possible D gene TRBD2, 5 bases. The V end was cut by 0 bases, the J end by 7 bases, with 19 bases between. Germline lookup yields CDR1 DFQATT and CDR2 SNEGSKA (reference sequence). There are 16 residues in the CDR3. The CDR3 DNA follows: TGCAGTGCTAGAGATCTCGGGGTGTTAGGGCTTAATGAGCAGTTCTTC. Translating gives CSARDLGVLGLNEQFF.

This clonotype was counted only a few times. The CDR3 here is CASSSGPHTGARSYEQYF. CDR3 DNA: TGTGCCAGCAGCTCCGGTCCTCATACAGGGGCGAGATCCTACGAGCAGTACTTC. The chain uses TRBV7-8 and TRBJ2-7, with 7 bases identical to TRBD1. The CDR3 contains 18 residues. Looked up from germline, CDR1 is SGHVS and CDR2 is FQNEAQ. J gave up 1 base and V 4 bases, and 16 bases lay outside the gene matches. The variable domain in full, with the rest retrieved from reference TRBV7-8 and TRBJ2-7, is GAGVSQSPRYKVAKRGQDVALRCDPISGHVSLFWYQQALGQGPEFLTYFQNEAQLDKSGLPSDRFFAERPEGSVSTLKIQRTQQEDSAVYLCASSSGPHTGARSYEQYFGPGTRLTVT.

Concerning this clonotype itself: An end of the junction does not agree with germline; a read error may underlie this. This rearrangement joins TRBV6-1 to TRBJ2-3, with TRBD2 matching 9 bases. The germline CDR1 and CDR2 sequences are MNHNS and SASEGT. The CDR3 runs 15 residues. As DNA, the CDR3 is TGTGCCAGCAGGAGACTAGCGGCTAACACAGATGCGCAGTATTTT. The encoded protein is CASRRLAANTDAQYF.

The chain links TRBV20-1 to TRBJ2-7; 12 bases map to TRBD2. With 1 base clipped from V and 6 bases from J, the junction kept 7 bases outside the gene matches. CDR1 DFQATT and CDR2 SNEGSKA come from the germline V gene (reference sequence). The CDR3 covers 15 residues. For the CDR3, the DNA is TGCAGTGCTAGAGGCCTAGCGGGAGGGCCCTCCGAGCAGTACTTC. It codes for CSARGLAGGPSEQYF.